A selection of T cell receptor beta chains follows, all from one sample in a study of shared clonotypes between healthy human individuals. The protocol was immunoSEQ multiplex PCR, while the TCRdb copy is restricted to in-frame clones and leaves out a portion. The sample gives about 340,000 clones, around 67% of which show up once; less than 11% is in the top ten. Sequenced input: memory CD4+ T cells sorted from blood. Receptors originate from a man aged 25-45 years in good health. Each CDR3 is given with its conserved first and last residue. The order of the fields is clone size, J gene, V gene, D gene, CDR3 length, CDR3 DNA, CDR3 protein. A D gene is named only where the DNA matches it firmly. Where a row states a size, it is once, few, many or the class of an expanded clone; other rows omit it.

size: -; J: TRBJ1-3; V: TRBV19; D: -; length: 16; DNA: TGTGCCAGTAGTTTGGACCGTCTTCGCTCTGGAAACACCATATATTTT; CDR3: CASSLDRLRSGNTIYF
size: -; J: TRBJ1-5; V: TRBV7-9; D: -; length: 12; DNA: TGTGCCAGCACCCTAGATTCTCAGCCCCAGCATTTT; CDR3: CASTLDSQPQHF
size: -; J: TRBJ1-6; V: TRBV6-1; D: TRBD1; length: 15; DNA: TGTGCCAGCATCAAGGGGACAGGTTGGGGGTCACCCCTCCACTTT; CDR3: CASIKGTGWGSPLHF
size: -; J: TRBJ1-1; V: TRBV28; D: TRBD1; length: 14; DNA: TGTGCCAGCAGAACAGGGGGCGCGGGCACTGAAGCTTTCTTT; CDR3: CASRTGGAGTEAFF
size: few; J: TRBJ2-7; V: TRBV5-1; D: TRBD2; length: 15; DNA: TGCGCCAGCAGCTTGGAGGGGACTAGCCGCTACGAGCAGTACTTC; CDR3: CASSLEGTSRYEQYF
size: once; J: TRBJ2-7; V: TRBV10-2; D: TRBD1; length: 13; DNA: TGCGCCAGCAGACCGACAGGGACCTACGAGCAGTACTTC; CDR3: CASRPTGTYEQYF
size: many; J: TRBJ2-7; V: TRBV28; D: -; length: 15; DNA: TGTGCCAGCAGTTTATTGGGGCACCGCTCCTACGAGCAGTACTTC; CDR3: CASSLLGHRSYEQYF
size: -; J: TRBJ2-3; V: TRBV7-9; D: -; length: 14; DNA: TGTGCCAGCAGCCCGACACAGCGTACAGATACGCAGTATTTT; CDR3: CASSPTQRTDTQYF
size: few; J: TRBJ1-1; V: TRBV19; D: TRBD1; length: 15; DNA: TGTGCCAGTAGTGAGGACAGGGAAGTGAACACTGAAGCTTTCTTT; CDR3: CASSEDREVNTEAFF
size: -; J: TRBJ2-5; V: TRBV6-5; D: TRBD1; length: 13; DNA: TGTGCCAGCAGTTACACAGGGGAAGAGACCCAGTACTTC; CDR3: CASSYTGEETQYF
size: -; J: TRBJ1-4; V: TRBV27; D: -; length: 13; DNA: TGTGCCAGCATGGGGAGGACTAATGAAAAACTGTTTTTT; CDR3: CASMGRTNEKLFF
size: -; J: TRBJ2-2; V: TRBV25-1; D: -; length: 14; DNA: TGTGCCAGCAGTGGCCAAAAAGGGGTCGGGGAGCTGTTTTTT; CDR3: CASSGQKGVGELFF
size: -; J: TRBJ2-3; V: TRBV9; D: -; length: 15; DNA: TGTGCCAGCAGCGCTGGACAGCCTAGCACAGATACGCAGTATTTT; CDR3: CASSAGQPSTDTQYF
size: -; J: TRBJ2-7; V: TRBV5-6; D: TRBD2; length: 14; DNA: TGTGCCAGCAGCTTAGCGGGAGGGCCCTACGAGCAGTACTTC; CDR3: CASSLAGGPYEQYF
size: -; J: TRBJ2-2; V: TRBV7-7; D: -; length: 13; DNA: TGTGCTAGCAGTGAGGGACCCACCGGGGAGCTGTTTTTT; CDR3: CASSEGPTGELFF
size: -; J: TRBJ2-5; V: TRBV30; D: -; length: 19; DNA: TGTGCCTGGAGCGCAGACAGGGGATGGAGCGGGAGTTTTGCAGAGACCCAGTACTTC; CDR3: CAWSADRGWSGSFAETQYF